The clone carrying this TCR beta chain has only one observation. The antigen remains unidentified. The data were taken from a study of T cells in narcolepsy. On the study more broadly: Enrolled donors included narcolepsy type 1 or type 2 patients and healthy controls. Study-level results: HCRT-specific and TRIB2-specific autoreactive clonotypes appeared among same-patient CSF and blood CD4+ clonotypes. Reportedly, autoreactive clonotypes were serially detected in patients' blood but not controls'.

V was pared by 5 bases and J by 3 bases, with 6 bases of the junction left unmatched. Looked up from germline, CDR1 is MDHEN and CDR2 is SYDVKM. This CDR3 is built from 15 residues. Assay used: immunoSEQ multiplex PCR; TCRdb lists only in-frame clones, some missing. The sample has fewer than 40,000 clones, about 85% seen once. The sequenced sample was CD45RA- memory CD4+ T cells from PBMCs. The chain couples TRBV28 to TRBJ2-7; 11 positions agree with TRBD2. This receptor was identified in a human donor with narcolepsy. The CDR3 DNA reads TGTGCCAGCAGTCCTACTAGCGGGAGAAGCTACGAGCAGTACTTC. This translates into CASSPTSGRSYEQYF.